This TCR beta chain was identified during a study of blood T cells in healthy people across ages. Background on the study: Template switching captured about one barcoded beta molecule per two T cells.

Germline V lookup: CDR1 MDHEN, CDR2 SYDVKM. V was shortened by 10 bases and J by 3 bases, with 20 bases between the two germline ends. The CDR3 consists of 15 residues. Sample-barcoded 5' priming and a J-beta primer mix drove a second PCR of 7 to 11 cycles. A single record per CDR3 protein comes from TCRdb applying MiXCR to the 5' RACE reads. This sample has 800,000 to 1,300,000 distinct CDR3 sequences, with about 25% found just once. This sample was shared with a second study, whose subject was T cells of mothers and their children.

Sequencing was done on a sample of blood. The sequence derives from a girl aged 2 to 10 in good health. This chain links TRBV28 with TRBJ2-3, with D perhaps TRBD1 (7 bases). The CDR3 DNA reads TGTGCCAACATCGAGGCGACAGGGAGGACAGATACGCAGTATTTT. Amino acid sequence: CANIEATGRTDTQYF.